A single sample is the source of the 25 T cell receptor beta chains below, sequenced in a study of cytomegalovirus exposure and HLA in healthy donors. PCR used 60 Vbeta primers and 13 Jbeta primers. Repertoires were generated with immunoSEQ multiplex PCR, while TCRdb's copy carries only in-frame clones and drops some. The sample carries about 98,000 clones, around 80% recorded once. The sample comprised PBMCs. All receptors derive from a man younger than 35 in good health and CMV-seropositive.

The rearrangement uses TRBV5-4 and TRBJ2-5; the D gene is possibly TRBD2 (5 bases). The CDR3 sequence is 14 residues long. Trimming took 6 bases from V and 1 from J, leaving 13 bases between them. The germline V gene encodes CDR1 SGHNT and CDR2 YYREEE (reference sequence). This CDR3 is CASMAASSQETQYF. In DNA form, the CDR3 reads TGTGCCAGCATGGCGGCTAGCAGCCAAGAGACCCAGTACTTC.

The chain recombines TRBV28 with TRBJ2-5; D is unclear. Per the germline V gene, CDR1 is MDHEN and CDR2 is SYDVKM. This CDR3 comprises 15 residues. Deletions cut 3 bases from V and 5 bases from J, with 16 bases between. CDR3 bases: TGTGCCAGCAGTTTTAGTCGTCCCTCGTATGAGACCCAGTACTTC. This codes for CASSFSRPSYETQYF.

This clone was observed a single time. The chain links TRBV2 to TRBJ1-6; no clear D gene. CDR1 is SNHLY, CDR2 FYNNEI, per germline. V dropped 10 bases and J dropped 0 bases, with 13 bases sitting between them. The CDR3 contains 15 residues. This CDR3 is CAIQSGSSYNSPLHF. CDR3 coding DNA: TGTGCCATCCAAAGTGGGAGCTCCTATAATTCACCCCTCCACTTT.

This chain's CDR3 is CASSPRTGNRAEAFF. The CDR3 DNA sequence: TGTGCCAGCTCACCCCGGACAGGGAATCGGGCTGAAGCTTTCTTT. The J gene is TRBJ1-1, the V gene TRBV18, with 8 nucleotides matching TRBD1. This CDR3 is built from 15 residues. The V gene end was trimmed by 3 bases and the J gene end by 6 bases; junction bases not matched to a gene: 9. The germline gives CDR1 KGHSH, CDR2 LQKENI.

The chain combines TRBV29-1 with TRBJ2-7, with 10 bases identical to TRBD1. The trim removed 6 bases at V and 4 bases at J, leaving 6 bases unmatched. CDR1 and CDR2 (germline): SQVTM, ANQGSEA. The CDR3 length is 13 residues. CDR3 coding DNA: TGCAGCGTGGTCCGGGACAGGGGTTACGAGCAGTACTTC. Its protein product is CSVVRDRGYEQYF.

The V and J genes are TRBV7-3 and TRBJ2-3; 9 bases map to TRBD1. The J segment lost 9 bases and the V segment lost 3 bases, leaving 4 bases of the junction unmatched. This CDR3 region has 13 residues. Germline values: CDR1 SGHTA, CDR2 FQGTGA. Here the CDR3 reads CASSFPGTGTQYF. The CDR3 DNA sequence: TGTGCCAGCAGCTTTCCCGGGACAGGGACGCAGTATTTT.

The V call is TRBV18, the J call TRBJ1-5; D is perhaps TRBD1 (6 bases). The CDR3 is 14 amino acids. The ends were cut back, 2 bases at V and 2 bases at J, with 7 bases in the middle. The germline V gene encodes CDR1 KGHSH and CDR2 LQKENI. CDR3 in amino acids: CASSPGGGNQPQHF. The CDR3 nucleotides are TGTGCCAGCTCACCAGGGGGCGGCAATCAGCCCCAGCATTTT.

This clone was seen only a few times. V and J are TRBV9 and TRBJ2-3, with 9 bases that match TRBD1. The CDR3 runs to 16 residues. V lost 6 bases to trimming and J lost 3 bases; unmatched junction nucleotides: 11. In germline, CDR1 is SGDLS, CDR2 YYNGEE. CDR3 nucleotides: TGTGCCAGCACTAGGGGTTTTGGACAGGGGACAGATACGCAGTATTTT. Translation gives CASTRGFGQGTDTQYF.

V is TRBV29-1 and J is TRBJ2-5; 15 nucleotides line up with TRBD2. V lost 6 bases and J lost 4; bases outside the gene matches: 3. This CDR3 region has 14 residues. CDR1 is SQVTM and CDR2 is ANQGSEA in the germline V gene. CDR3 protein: CSVGLAGGRETQYF. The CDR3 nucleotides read TGCAGCGTGGGACTAGCGGGGGGCAGAGAGACCCAGTACTTC.

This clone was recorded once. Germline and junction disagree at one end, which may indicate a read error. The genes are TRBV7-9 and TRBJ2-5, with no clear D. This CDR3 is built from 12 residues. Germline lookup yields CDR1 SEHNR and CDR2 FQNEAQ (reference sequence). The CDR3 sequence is CSSSTRQETQYF. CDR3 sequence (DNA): TGTTCCAGCAGCACGAGACAAGAGACCCAGTACTTC. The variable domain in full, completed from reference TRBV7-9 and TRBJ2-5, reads DTGVSQNPRHKITKRGQNVTFRCDPISEHNRLYWYRQTLGQGPEFLTYFQNEAQLEKSRLLSDRFSAERPKGSFSTLEIQRTEQGDSAMYLCSSSTRQETQYFGPGTRLLVL.

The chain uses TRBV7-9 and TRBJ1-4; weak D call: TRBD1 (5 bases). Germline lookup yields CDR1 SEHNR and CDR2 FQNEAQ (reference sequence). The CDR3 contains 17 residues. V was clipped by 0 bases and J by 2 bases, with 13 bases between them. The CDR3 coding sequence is TGTGCCAGCAGCTTAGCCCCCGACAGCTTCACTAATGAAAAACTGTTTTTT. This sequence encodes CASSLAPDSFTNEKLFF.

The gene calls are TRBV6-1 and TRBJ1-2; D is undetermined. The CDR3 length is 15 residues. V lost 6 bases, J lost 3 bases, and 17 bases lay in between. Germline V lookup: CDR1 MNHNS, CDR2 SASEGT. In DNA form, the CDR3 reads TGTGCCAGCAGCGGGTCGGGAGGGCAGGACTATGGCTACACCTTC. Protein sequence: CASSGSGGQDYGYTF.

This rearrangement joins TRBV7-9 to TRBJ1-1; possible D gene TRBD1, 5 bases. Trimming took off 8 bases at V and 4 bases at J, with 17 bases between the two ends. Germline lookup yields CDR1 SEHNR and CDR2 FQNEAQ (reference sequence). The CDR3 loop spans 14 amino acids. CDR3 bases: TGTGCCAGCGGTTACAGGTCCCCCAGCACTGAAGCTTTCTTT. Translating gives CASGYRSPSTEAFF.

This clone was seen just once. The CDR3 is CASSGPGQGAGNQPQHF. In DNA form, the CDR3 reads TGTGCCAGCAGTGGTCCGGGACAGGGGGCTGGCAATCAGCCCCAGCATTTT. This chain joins TRBV2 and TRBJ1-5, with 12 bases that match TRBD1. This CDR3 spans 17 amino acids. Trimming took 4 bases from V and 2 from J; bases not matched to a gene: 6. Germline-derived CDR1 and CDR2 are SNHLY and FYNNEI.

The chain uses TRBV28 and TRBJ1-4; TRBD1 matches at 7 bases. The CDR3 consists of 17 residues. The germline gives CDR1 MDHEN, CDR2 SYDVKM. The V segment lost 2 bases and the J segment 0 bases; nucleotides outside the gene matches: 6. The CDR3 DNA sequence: TGTGCCAGCAGTTTAGAGGGCAGGGGGGCAACTAATGAAAAACTGTTTTTT. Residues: CASSLEGRGATNEKLFF. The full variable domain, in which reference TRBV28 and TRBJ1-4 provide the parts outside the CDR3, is DVKVTQSSRYLVKRTGEKVFLECVQDMDHENMFWYRQDPGLGLRLIYFSYDVKMKEKGDIPEGYSVSREKKERFSLILESASTNQTSMYLCASSLEGRGATNEKLFFGSGTQLSVL.

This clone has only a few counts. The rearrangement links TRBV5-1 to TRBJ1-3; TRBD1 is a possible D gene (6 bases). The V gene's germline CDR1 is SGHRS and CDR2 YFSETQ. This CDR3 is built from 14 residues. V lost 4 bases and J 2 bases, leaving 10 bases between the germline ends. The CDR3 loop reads CASSRGGTGNTIYF. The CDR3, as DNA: TGCGCCAGCAGCAGAGGGGGTACTGGAAACACCATATATTTT. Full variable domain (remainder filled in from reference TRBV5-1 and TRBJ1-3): KAGVTQTPRYLIKTRGQQVTLSCSPISGHRSVSWYQQTPGQGLQFLFEYFSETQRNKGNFPGRFSGRQFSNSRSEMNVSTLELGDSALYLCASSRGGTGNTIYFGEGSWLTVV.

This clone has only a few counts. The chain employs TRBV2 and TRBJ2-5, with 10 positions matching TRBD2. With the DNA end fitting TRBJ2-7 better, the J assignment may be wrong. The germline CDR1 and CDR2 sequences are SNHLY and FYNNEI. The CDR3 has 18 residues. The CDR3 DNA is TGTGCCAGCAGTGAGTCCCCTAGCGGGGGCCGTCTAATGTACGAGCAGTACTTC. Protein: CASSESPSGGRLMYEQYF.

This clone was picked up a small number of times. The CDR3 sequence is CASSLYRGPSTDTQYF. CDR3 DNA sequence: TGTGCCAGCAGCTTGTATAGGGGGCCCTCCACAGATACGCAGTATTTT. The chain combines TRBV5-6 with TRBJ2-3; TRBD1 matches 7 bases. V shed 1 base, J shed 2 bases, and the junction held 7 bases outside the gene matches. The CDR3 is made up of 16 amino acids. Germline V gene data show CDR1 as SGHDT and CDR2 as YYEEEE.

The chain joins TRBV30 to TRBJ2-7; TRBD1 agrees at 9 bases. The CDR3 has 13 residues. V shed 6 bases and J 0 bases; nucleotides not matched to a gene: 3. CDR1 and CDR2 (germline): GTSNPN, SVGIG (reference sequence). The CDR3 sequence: CACTDRGSYEQYF. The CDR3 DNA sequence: TGTGCCTGCACGGACAGGGGCTCCTACGAGCAGTACTTC.

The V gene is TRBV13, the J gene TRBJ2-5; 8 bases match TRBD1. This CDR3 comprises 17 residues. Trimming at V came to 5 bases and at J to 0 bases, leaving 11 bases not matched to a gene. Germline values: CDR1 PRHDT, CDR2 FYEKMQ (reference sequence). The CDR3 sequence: CASSAQTGVGDQETQYF. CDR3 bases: TGTGCCAGCAGCGCCCAGACAGGGGTCGGTGACCAAGAGACCCAGTACTTC.

In DNA, the CDR3 is TGTGCCAGCAGCGTAGGGACTAGCACTGGCAGTGAGCAGTTCTTC. Translating gives CASSVGTSTGSEQFF. The rearrangement links TRBV9 to TRBJ2-1; 8 nucleotides agree with TRBD2. This CDR3 spans 15 amino acids. V trimming: 0 bases; J trimming: 9 bases; junction bases outside the gene matches: 8. Per germline, CDR1 SGDLS and CDR2 YYNGEE.

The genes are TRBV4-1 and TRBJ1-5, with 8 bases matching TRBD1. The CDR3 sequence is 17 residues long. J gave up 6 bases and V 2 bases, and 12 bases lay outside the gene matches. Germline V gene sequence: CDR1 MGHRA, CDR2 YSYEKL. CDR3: CASSQQLLGQGSQPQHF. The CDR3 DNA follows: TGCGCCAGCAGCCAACAGCTTCTCGGACAGGGAAGTCAGCCCCAGCATTTT.

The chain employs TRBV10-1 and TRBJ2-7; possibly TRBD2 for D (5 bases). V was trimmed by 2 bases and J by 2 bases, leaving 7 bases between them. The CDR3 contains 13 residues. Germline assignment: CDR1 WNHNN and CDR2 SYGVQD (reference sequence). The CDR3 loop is CASSEPGTYEQYF. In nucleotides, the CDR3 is TGCGCCAGCAGTGAGCCCGGGACCTACGAGCAGTACTTC.

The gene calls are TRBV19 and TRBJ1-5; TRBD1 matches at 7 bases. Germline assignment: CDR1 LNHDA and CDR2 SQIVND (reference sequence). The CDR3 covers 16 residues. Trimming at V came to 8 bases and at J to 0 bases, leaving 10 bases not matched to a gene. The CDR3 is CASSLRDRLSNQPQHF. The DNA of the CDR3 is TGTGCCAGTTCTCTCCGGGACAGACTTAGCAATCAGCCCCAGCATTTT.

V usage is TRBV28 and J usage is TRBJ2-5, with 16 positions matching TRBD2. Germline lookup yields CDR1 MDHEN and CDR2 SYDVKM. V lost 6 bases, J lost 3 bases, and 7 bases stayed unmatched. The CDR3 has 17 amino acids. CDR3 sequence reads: CASSRGLAGGREETQYF. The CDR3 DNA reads TGTGCCAGCAGCAGGGGACTAGCGGGGGGGAGAGAAGAGACCCAGTACTTC.